One sample yielded the 26 T cell receptor beta chains listed below, sequenced in a study of CD8 T cells in ankylosing spondylitis. Study results and caveats: Among TCR beta sequences, a motif of 7 to 9 highly homologous variants appeared characteristic of ankylosing spondylitis blood.

No cognate antigen is known for these TCRs. TCRdb recomputed calls from the 5' RACE reads with MiXCR, one row per CDR3 protein. The sample records around 770,000 distinct CDR3 sequences, approximately 10% being singletons. Source material: blood, either unsorted or a sorted T cell fraction (not recorded which). The receptor source for this set is a male donor with ankylosing spondylitis.

The chain links TRBV20-1 to TRBJ2-2; 10 bases map to TRBD2. CDR3 length equals 17 residues. The V gene's germline CDR1 is DFQATT and CDR2 SNEGSKA (reference sequence). The ends lost 1 base at V and 0 bases at J; junction bases unmatched: 5. The CDR3 loop reads CSARVRAGGPNTGELFF. The CDR3 DNA reads as TGCAGTGCTAGAGTCCGAGCGGGGGGGCCGAACACCGGGGAGCTGTTTTTT.

This chain connects TRBV7-3 to TRBJ1-1; no clear D gene. CDR3 length equals 13 residues. With 5 bases removed from V and 1 base from J, the gap between germline ends came to 8 bases. The germline CDR1 and CDR2 sequences are SGHTA and FQGTGA. CDR3 nucleotide sequence: TGTGCCAGCAGCGCAGACTGGAACACTGAAGCTTTCTTT. Its protein product is CASSADWNTEAFF.

There are a few counts of this clonotype. J is TRBJ2-3 and V is TRBV11-1; TRBD2 matches at 13 bases. This CDR3 region has 20 residues. The ends lost 3 bases at V and 8 bases at J; junction bases unmatched: 20. CDR1 and CDR2 from the germline V gene are SGHAT and FQDESV (reference sequence). The CDR3 sequence is CASSLRTSGSLYPPLGTQYF. CDR3 in DNA: TGTGCCAGCAGCTTGCGGACTAGCGGGAGCTTGTATCCACCACTGGGTACGCAGTATTTT.

In this sample, this clonotype turned up many times. One end of the junction does not line up with germline, which may come from a read error. The V and J genes are TRBV5-1 and TRBJ2-5, with unresolved D. Germline values: CDR1 SGHRS, CDR2 YFSETQ. The CDR3 consists of 12 residues. The CDR3 reads CASSPTGETQYF. In nucleotides, the CDR3 is TGTGCCAGCAGCCCTACGGGAGAGACCCAGTACTTC.

The chain employs TRBV11-3 and TRBJ2-7; 7 nucleotides agree with TRBD2. J gave up 6 bases and V 4 bases, and 6 bases lay outside the gene matches. CDR1 and CDR2 from the germline V gene are SGHNT and YENEEA. The CDR3 is 13 amino acids. The CDR3 is CASSSRTRSEQYF. DNA of the CDR3: TGTGCCAGCAGCTCCCGGACTAGAAGCGAGCAGTACTTC.

This clonotype was counted a few times. V is TRBV20-1 and J is TRBJ2-2, with D possibly matching TRBD1 (5 bases). This CDR3 region has 15 residues. V dropped 0 bases and J dropped 7 bases, with 15 bases sitting between them. Germline V gives CDR1 DFQATT, CDR2 SNEGSKA (reference sequence). This CDR3 is CSARDQGRTVGELFF. For the CDR3, the DNA is TGCAGTGCTAGAGATCAGGGCAGAACAGTCGGGGAGCTGTTTTTT.

The V and J genes are TRBV20-1 and TRBJ2-1, with D maybe TRBD2 (6 bases). The CDR3 is 16 residues long. V lost 1 base, J lost 0 bases, and 13 bases lay in between. The V gene's germline CDR1 is DFQATT and CDR2 SNEGSKA (reference sequence). The CDR3 DNA sequence: TGCAGTGCTAGAGGCGGGACCGCCAACTCCTACAATGAGCAGTTCTTC. This gives the protein CSARGGTANSYNEQFF.

This chain links TRBV6-2 or TRBV6-3 with TRBJ2-5, with 10 bases identical to TRBD2. Germline loops: CDR1 MNHEY, CDR2 SVGEGT. The CDR3 covers 16 residues. Germline trimming cut 3 bases from V and 5 bases from J; bases unmatched to any gene: 9. CDR3 region: CASSYYLAGAGETQYF. The CDR3 coding sequence is TGTGCCAGCAGTTATTATCTAGCGGGAGCTGGTGAGACCCAGTACTTC.

This clonotype was counted many times. The J gene is TRBJ2-3, the V gene TRBV20-1, with D perhaps TRBD2 (6 bases). Germline V gene sequence: CDR1 DFQATT, CDR2 SNEGSKA (reference sequence). This CDR3 region has 16 residues. V was cut by 6 bases and J by 2 bases, with 21 bases left in between. CDR3 region: CSASGGRGKSTDTQYF. The DNA for the CDR3 is TGCAGTGCCTCCGGGGGTCGGGGAAAATCCACAGATACGCAGTATTTT.

This clonotype appeared a few times. The CDR3 DNA is TGTGCCAGCGAAGAGGACCTCACAGATACGCAGTATTTT. It is translated as CASEEDLTDTQYF. V and J are TRBV6-2 or TRBV6-3 and TRBJ2-3; D is uncertain. Germline V gene data show CDR1 as MNHEY and CDR2 as SVGEGT. CDR3 length: 13 amino acids. Trimming shortened V by 8 bases and J by 2 bases, and 11 bases separated the two germline ends.

The chain combines TRBV7-6 with TRBJ1-2; the D is unclear. Trimming took 5 bases from V and 8 from J, leaving 15 bases between them. Germline CDR1 reads SGHVS; CDR2 reads FNYEAQ. This CDR3 is built from 13 residues. Here the CDR3 reads CASSPDGPWGYTF. The CDR3 DNA reads as TGTGCCAGCAGCCCCGACGGCCCTTGGGGCTACACCTTC.

This clonotype was detected ten times or more. The rearrangement links TRBV20-1 to TRBJ1-2, with a possible D match to TRBD1 (5 bases). Trimming pared 0 bases from V and 3 bases from J, leaving 8 bases between. The CDR3 length is 13 residues. Germline CDR1 and CDR2: DFQATT and SNEGSKA (reference sequence). This CDR3 is CSAREDTDYGYTF. CDR3 bases: TGCAGTGCTAGAGAGGACACGGACTATGGCTACACCTTC.

About this clonotype: A junction end diverges from the germline sequence, so it may reflect a read error. This sequence joins TRBV15 and TRBJ2-3; TRBD2 matches 9 bases. This CDR3 comprises 14 residues. Germline values: CDR1 LNHNV, CDR2 YYDKDF (reference sequence). Here the CDR3 DNA reads TGTGCCACCAGCAGAGGGGCTAGCGGGACCCTTGTGGATTTT. It translates to CATSRGASGTLVDF.

The J gene is TRBJ2-7, the V gene TRBV7-2; TRBD2 matches at 10 bases. This CDR3 comprises 15 residues. J lost 2 bases, V lost 5 bases, and 6 bases had no gene match. CDR1 is SGHTA, CDR2 FQGNSA, per germline. The CDR3 DNA follows: TGTGCCAGCAGCCGGTGGAGCGGGGGGGCCTACGAGCAGTACTTC. This sequence encodes CASSRWSGGAYEQYF.

This clonotype was detected ten times or more. V gene TRBV12-3 or TRBV12-4 combines with J gene TRBJ1-5; 9 nucleotides agree with TRBD1. Germline trimming cut 6 bases from V and 11 bases from J; bases unmatched to any gene: 14. This CDR3 spans 15 amino acids. CDR3 protein: CASRPGQGRGRAQHF. CDR3 nucleotide sequence: TGTGCCAGCAGACCGGGACAGGGTAGGGGAAGGGCCCAGCATTTT.

The V and J genes are TRBV6-5 and TRBJ1-4, with TRBD1 identical over 7 bases. CDR1 is MNHEY, CDR2 SVGAGI, per germline. The CDR3 spans 18 residues. The V segment lost 0 bases and the J segment 0 bases; nucleotides outside the gene matches: 7. The CDR3 DNA reads TGTGCCAGCAGTTACTCGGGACAGTTATGGGCAACTAATGAAAAACTGTTTTTT. Protein product: CASSYSGQLWATNEKLFF.

The table lists this clonotype with a count of one. This chain connects TRBV4-2 to TRBJ2-6; D not certain. The length of the CDR3 is 15 residues. V lost 1 base, J lost 0 bases, and 4 bases lay in between. CDR1 LGHNA and CDR2 YNFKEQ come from the germline V gene. CDR3 sequence (DNA): TGTGCCAGCAGCCAAGCGGCCTCTGGGGCCAACGTCCTGACTTTC. Translated: CASSQAASGANVLTF.

The rearrangement joins TRBV7-2 to TRBJ2-5, with TRBD2 matching over 7 bases. With V trimmed by 5 bases and J by 2 bases, 11 bases remained unmatched. The CDR3 is made up of 16 amino acids. Germline values: CDR1 SGHTA, CDR2 FQGNSA. CDR3 nucleotides: TGTGCCAGCAGCGCGCGGCAAAGCGGGGCTCAAGAGACCCAGTACTTC. Encoded protein: CASSARQSGAQETQYF.

The chain employs TRBV5-1 and TRBJ2-7; the match to TRBD1 covers 8 bases. The V and J ends lost 4 bases and 3 bases, in that order; junction bases with no gene match: 9. Germline lookup yields CDR1 SGHRS and CDR2 YFSETQ. CDR3 length: 15 residues. CDR3 sequence: CASSPGAGGLYEQYF. For the CDR3, the DNA is TGCGCCAGCAGCCCGGGAGCAGGGGGCCTCTACGAGCAGTACTTC. Full variable domain (rest looked up from reference TRBV5-1 and TRBJ2-7): KAGVTQTPRYLIKTRGQQVTLSCSPISGHRSVSWYQQTPGQGLQFLFEYFSETQRNKGNFPGRFSGRQFSNSRSEMNVSTLELGDSALYLCASSPGAGGLYEQYFGPGTRLTVT.

This rearrangement joins TRBV11-2 to TRBJ1-1, with D unresolved. Deletions cut 2 bases from V and 11 bases from J, with 21 bases between. Germline V gene data show CDR1 as SGHAT and CDR2 as FQNNGV. CDR3 length: 15 amino acids. The CDR3 bases are TGTGCCAGCAGCTTACGTACATGGACGGTCGGTGAGGCTTTCTTT. Its translation: CASSLRTWTVGEAFF. The complete variable domain, with remaining parts taken from reference TRBV11-2 and TRBJ1-1, reads EAGVAQSPRYKIIEKRQSVAFWCNPISGHATLYWYQQILGQGPKLLIQFQNNGVVDDSQLPKDRFSAERLKGVDSTLKIQPAKLEDSAVYLCASSLRTWTVGEAFFGQGTRLTVV.

This clonotype was detected ten times or more. The J gene is TRBJ2-2, the V gene TRBV7-2, with D unclear. This CDR3 is built from 14 residues. Germline V CDR1 and CDR2: SGHTA, FQGNSA. The V end was cut by 4 bases, the J end by 7 bases, with 13 bases between. The CDR3 region is CASSSQPGGGELFF. The CDR3 DNA is TGTGCCAGCAGCTCTCAACCGGGTGGCGGGGAGCTGTTTTTT. Combining the CDR3 with reference TRBV7-2 and TRBJ2-2 gives the whole variable domain GAGVSQSPSNKVTEKGKDVELRCDPISGHTALYWYRQSLGQGLEFLIYFQGNSAPDKSGLPSDRFSAERTGGSVSTLTIQRTQQEDSAVYLCASSSQPGGGELFFGEGSRLTVL.

The chain uses TRBV28 and TRBJ2-7, with 13 positions matching TRBD2. This CDR3 comprises 14 residues. V was clipped by 7 bases and J by 6 bases; unmatched bases: 6. Germline V gives CDR1 MDHEN, CDR2 SYDVKM. The CDR3 DNA sequence: TGTGCCAGCAAACTAGCGGGAGGGCCGGTCGAGCAGTACTTC. It encodes CASKLAGGPVEQYF. The full variable domain, with the rest looked up from reference TRBV28 and TRBJ2-7, is DVKVTQSSRYLVKRTGEKVFLECVQDMDHENMFWYRQDPGLGLRLIYFSYDVKMKEKGDIPEGYSVSREKKERFSLILESASTNQTSMYLCASKLAGGPVEQYFGPGTRLTVT.

The chain employs TRBV16 and TRBJ1-2; D unresolved. V gave up 1 base and J gave up 6 bases, with 9 bases separating them. Germline lookup yields CDR1 KGHSY and CDR2 FQNENV. The CDR3 loop spans 13 amino acids. The DNA for the CDR3 is TGTGCCAGCAGCCAATTACGGGTGGATGGCTACACCTTC. Its protein product is CASSQLRVDGYTF.

This clonotype was found a few times. The CDR3 is CSVGTPGETQYF. As DNA, the CDR3 is TGCAGCGTTGGGACTCCGGGAGAGACCCAGTACTTC. The chain joins TRBV29-1 to TRBJ2-5; TRBD2 is a possible D gene (5 bases). Trimming cost V 4 bases and J 4 bases, with 10 bases left between them. Germline loops: CDR1 SQVTM, CDR2 ANQGSEA. The length of the CDR3 is 12 residues.

This clonotype has just a few counts. The gene calls are TRBV12-3 or TRBV12-4 and TRBJ2-4; 10 positions match TRBD2. Unmatched junction bases numbered 2, after V lost 3 bases and J lost 3 bases. The CDR3 runs 15 residues. CDR3 in amino acids: CASSFPSGGKNIQYF. DNA for the CDR3: TGTGCCAGCAGTTTCCCTAGCGGGGGCAAAAACATTCAGTACTTC.

This clonotype was picked up a small number of times. The chain recombines TRBV6-2 or TRBV6-3 with TRBJ2-5; D is possibly TRBD1 (6 bases). V dropped 5 bases and J dropped 3 bases, with 10 bases sitting between them. CDR3 size: 13 residues. In germline, CDR1 is MNHEY, CDR2 SVGEGT. CDR3 residues: CASSRDKEETQYF. The CDR3, as DNA: TGTGCCAGCAGTCGGGACAAAGAAGAGACCCAGTACTTC.